Presented here are 12 T cell receptor beta chains from one specimen sequenced in a study of T cell responses to AZD1222 COVID-19 vaccine. Generated by immunoSEQ multiplex PCR, the TCRdb table keeps only in-frame clones and is missing some. The repertoire holds 95,000 to 150,000 clones, with roughly 88% as singletons. The sequences come from peripheral blood, collected on day 0 of AZD1222 vaccination. Receptors were obtained from an adult in good health.

This chain links TRBV20-1 with TRBJ1-2; D uncertain. The V end lost 6 bases, the J end lost 8 bases, and 10 bases lay between the germline ends. The germline CDR1 and CDR2 sequences are DFQATT and SNEGSKA (reference sequence). CDR3 size: 10 residues. The CDR3 reads CSATNGGYTF. The CDR3 nucleotides are TGCAGTGCCACCAACGGGGGCTACACCTTC.

This chain uses TRBV6-5 with TRBJ1-6; weak D call: TRBD1 (6 bases). Trimming took off 8 bases at V and 9 bases at J, with 14 bases between the two ends. Germline CDR1 is MNHEY and CDR2 is SVGAGI. CDR3 length: 13 amino acids. The CDR3 coding sequence is TGTGCCAGCGGGGGCGGGGTCGGTTCACCCCTCCACTTT. Protein: CASGGGVGSPLHF.

The V gene is TRBV7-8, the J gene TRBJ2-1; 12 bases match TRBD2. Unmatched junction bases numbered 18, after V lost 5 bases and J lost 7 bases. Germline loops: CDR1 SGHVS, CDR2 FQNEAQ. This CDR3 has 19 residues. This chain's CDR3 is CASSTPSASGGAVPNEQFF. CDR3 DNA sequence: TGTGCCAGCAGCACCCCCTCCGCTAGCGGGGGGGCCGTACCAAATGAGCAGTTCTTC. Combining the CDR3 with reference TRBV7-8 and TRBJ2-1 gives the whole variable domain GAGVSQSPRYKVAKRGQDVALRCDPISGHVSLFWYQQALGQGPEFLTYFQNEAQLDKSGLPSDRFFAERPEGSVSTLKIQRTQQEDSAVYLCASSTPSASGGAVPNEQFFGPGTRLTVL.

The chain has TRBV4-1 and TRBJ2-7; the match to TRBD2 covers 11 bases. This CDR3 region has 20 residues. Germline V lookup: CDR1 MGHRA, CDR2 YSYEKL. Trimming at V came to 0 bases and at J to 7 bases, leaving 20 bases not matched to a gene. The CDR3 coding sequence is TGCGCCAGCAGCCAAGATTTGTTTGGGCTAGCGGGAGGAATCCGAGGGGAGCAGTACTTC. Translating gives CASSQDLFGLAGGIRGEQYF.

The gene calls are TRBV25-1 and TRBJ1-5; TRBD1 might be the D (6 bases). Germline loops: CDR1 MGHDK, CDR2 SYGVNS. The germline V and J ends were trimmed by 3 bases and 7 bases, with 13 bases remaining between them. The CDR3 runs 14 residues. The CDR3 loop reads CASSDNRAVQPQHF. The CDR3 nucleotides are TGTGCCAGCAGTGATAACAGGGCGGTCCAGCCCCAGCATTTT.

The CDR3: CASSPSPGAALDTIYF. CDR3 sequence (DNA): TGTGCCAGCAGCCCCTCCCCGGGAGCGGCGTTAGACACCATATATTTT. This sequence joins TRBV7-9 and TRBJ1-3, with D unresolved. With 5 bases removed from V and 8 bases from J, the gap between germline ends came to 22 bases. The germline CDR1 and CDR2 sequences are SEHNR and FQNEAQ (reference sequence). This CDR3 has 16 residues.

The rearrangement uses TRBV24-1 and TRBJ2-7; D remains unclear. Between the trimmed V and J ends, which lost 4 bases and 3 bases, there was a span of 9 bases. Looked up from germline, CDR1 is KGHDR and CDR2 is SFDVKD. CDR3 length: 13 amino acids. The CDR3 protein is CATSDEVGYEQYF. The CDR3 DNA follows: TGTGCCACCAGTGACGAGGTTGGCTACGAGCAGTACTTC.

The chain joins TRBV28 to TRBJ1-1; unclear D gene. CDR3 length equals 13 residues. V was trimmed by 6 bases and J by 5 bases, leaving 13 bases between them. From germline, CDR1 is MDHEN and CDR2 SYDVKM. CDR3 sequence (DNA): TGTGCCAGCAGATCCGACACCCGTACTGAAGCTTTCTTT. This translates into CASRSDTRTEAFF.

The chain joins TRBV7-9 to TRBJ1-2; tentative D call: TRBD1 (6 bases). The CDR3 is 13 residues long. Germline lookup yields CDR1 SEHNR and CDR2 FQNEAQ (reference sequence). The V gene lost 6 bases and the J gene lost 8 bases, with 16 bases spanning the gap. CDR3 residues: CASSTPGVWGYTF. CDR3 nucleotide sequence: TGTGCCAGCAGTACCCCAGGGGTTTGGGGCTACACCTTC.

Here the CDR3 reads CASSMQGADTGELFF. DNA for the CDR3: TGTGCCAGCAGTATGCAGGGGGCAGACACCGGGGAGCTGTTTTTT. The rearrangement uses TRBV6-5 and TRBJ2-2, with TRBD1 matching over 8 bases. Germline V gene sequence: CDR1 MNHEY, CDR2 SVGAGI. This CDR3 has 15 amino acids. The V segment lost 5 bases and the J segment 3 bases; nucleotides outside the gene matches: 5.

The genes are TRBV10-3 and TRBJ1-1; possibly TRBD1 for D (5 bases). Germline V CDR1 and CDR2: ENHRY, SYGVKD. This CDR3 contains 13 residues. V was cut by 7 bases and J by 5 bases, with 14 bases left in between. DNA of the CDR3: TGTGCCATCACGAGGGGAGGGAATACTGAAGCTTTCTTT. This gives the protein CAITRGGNTEAFF.

V gene TRBV19 combines with J gene TRBJ1-5; 7 bases align to TRBD1. The CDR3 contains 15 residues. Germline V gene sequence: CDR1 LNHDA, CDR2 SQIVND (reference sequence). After removal of 7 bases from V and 0 bases from J, the junction contained 6 bases not matched to a gene. CDR3 sequence (DNA): TGTGCCAGTATTGGGGACAGCTATAGCAATCAGCCCCAGCATTTT. Translated, it gives CASIGDSYSNQPQHF. The full variable domain, completed using reference TRBV19 and TRBJ1-5, is DGGITQSPKYLFRKEGQNVTLSCEQNLNHDAMYWYRQDPGQGLRLIYYSQIVNDFQKGDIAEGYSVSREKKESFPLTVTSAQKNPTAFYLCASIGDSYSNQPQHFGDGTRLSIL.